The present entry profiles one T cell receptor beta chain with its context. The target antigen is unknown. The method was immunoSEQ multiplex PCR; TCRdb's version includes in-frame clones alone and lacks a portion of them. The sample lists roughly 29,000 clones; 65% were seen once. An approximately ten-day culture period preceded the isolation of CD4+ T cells. Vaccinees lacked prior SARS-CoV-2 infection and tested negative for nucleocapsid antibodies. On days 3 and 7, fresh IL-2 medium replaced half the medium. This entry belongs to a study of vaccination effects on CD4 cells after COVID-19. The V gene end was trimmed by 7 bases and the J gene end by 9 bases; junction bases not matched to a gene: 9. The CDR3 has 15 amino acids. Germline values: CDR1 MNHEY, CDR2 SMNVEV (reference sequence).

The gene calls are TRBV27 and TRBJ1-6; 10 bases fit TRBD1. The receptor was isolated from a human donor who received a COVID-19 vaccine. The sample consisted of CD4+ T cells from PBMCs cultured without peptide, taken before COVID-19 vaccination. The CDR3 spells CASTQLGTGVSPLHF. The CDR3 nucleotides read TGTGCCAGCACTCAACTCGGGACAGGGGTTTCACCCCTCCACTTT.